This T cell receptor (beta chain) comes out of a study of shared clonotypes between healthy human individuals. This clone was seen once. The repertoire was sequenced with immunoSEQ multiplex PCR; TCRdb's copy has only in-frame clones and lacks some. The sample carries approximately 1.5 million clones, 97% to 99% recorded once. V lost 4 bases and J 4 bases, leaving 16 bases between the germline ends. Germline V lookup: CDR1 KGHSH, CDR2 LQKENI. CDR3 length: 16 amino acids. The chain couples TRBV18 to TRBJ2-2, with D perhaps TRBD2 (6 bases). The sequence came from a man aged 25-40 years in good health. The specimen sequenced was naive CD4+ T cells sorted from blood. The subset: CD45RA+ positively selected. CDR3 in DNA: TGTGCCAGCTCACGCCGGGACTCAATCTTCACCGGGGAGCTGTTTTTT. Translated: CASSRRDSIFTGELFF.